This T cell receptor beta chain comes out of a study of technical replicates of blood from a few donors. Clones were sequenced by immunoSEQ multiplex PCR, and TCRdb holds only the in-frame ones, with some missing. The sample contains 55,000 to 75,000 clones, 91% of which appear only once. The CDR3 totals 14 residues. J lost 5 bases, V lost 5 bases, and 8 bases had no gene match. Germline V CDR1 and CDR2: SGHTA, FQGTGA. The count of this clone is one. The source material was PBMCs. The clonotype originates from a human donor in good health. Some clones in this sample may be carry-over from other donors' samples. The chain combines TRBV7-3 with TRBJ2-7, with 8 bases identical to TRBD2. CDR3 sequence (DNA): TGTGCCAGCAGCCCGGCGGGGGGCCGGAACGAGCAGTACTTC. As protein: CASSPAGGRNEQYF.